This TCR beta chain was obtained from a study of CD8 T cells in Susac syndrome. Germline CDR1 SQVTM, CDR2 ANQGSEA. This CDR3 has 11 amino acids. V was cut by 0 bases and J by 4 bases, with 3 bases left in between. RNA totalling roughly 0.45 to 1 ug underwent reverse transcription with random hexamers. Across 54 Vbeta and 13 Jbeta, immunoSEQ multiplex PCR amplified TCR beta CDR3. Each CDR3 protein gets one entry after TCRdb re-called the immunoSEQ multiplex PCR reads with MiXCR. Of about 120,000 distinct CDR3 sequences listed, around 94% were seen once; the top ten hold around 0.28%. The TCR sequence derives from a human donor with Susac syndrome. This chain uses TRBV29-1 with TRBJ1-2; D unclear. Sequencing used CD8+ T cells from PBMCs. Written as DNA, the CDR3 is TGCAGCGTTGAAGAACTCTATGGCTACACCTTC. Its protein is CSVEELYGYTF.